The 21 T cell receptor beta chains given below trace back to one sample, sequenced in a study of human T cells and chemical hapten exposure (TCRdb year 2021). Total RNA was extracted from unfractionated whole blood that had been collected in Tempus Blood RNA tubes. During library preparation, unique molecular identifiers were attached to individual cDNA molecules so that TCRs could be counted in a quantitative, reproducible way. TCRdb reran the public reads through fastp at Q25 and MiXCR, keeping productive beta chains. Rows with a matching CDR3 protein are joined into one entry that keeps the most common DNA and genes. The sample data list 100,000 to 150,000 distinct CDR3 sequences, and 6.5% to 10% of these were observed just once. The top ten constitute 1.1% to 1.5% of the sample. Sequenced: whole blood. These receptors were collected from a human donor in good health. Some clones in this sample may be carry-over from other donors' samples. Donor details come from another sample of the same person, matched by shared clones.

This clonotype has just a few counts. The chain couples TRBV5-6 to TRBJ2-5, with 11 bases fitting TRBD2. The junction had 3 bases not matched to a gene; V was cut back by 1 base and J by 1 base. Germline CDR1 reads SGHDT; CDR2 reads YYEEEE. CDR3 length equals 16 residues. The CDR3 DNA reads as TGTGCCAGCAGCTTGAGTAGCGGGAGGGGCCAAGAGACCCAGTACTTC. Its translation is CASSLSSGRGQETQYF.

This clonotype has a count of ten or more. The rearrangement uses TRBV20-1 and TRBJ1-1; D unresolved. Trimming took 5 bases from V and 6 from J, leaving 13 bases between them. The CDR3 covers 12 residues. Germline V gene sequence: CDR1 DFQATT, CDR2 SNEGSKA (reference sequence). The DNA for the CDR3 is TGCAGTGCTGGACCGACGGGCCCTGAAGCTTTCTTT. Protein product: CSAGPTGPEAFF.

The chain links TRBV3-1 to TRBJ2-3; D tentatively reads TRBD1 or TRBD2 (7 bases each). V was shortened by 1 base and J by 1 base, with 18 bases between the two germline ends. This CDR3 has 18 amino acids. Germline V CDR1 and CDR2: LGHDT, YNNKEL (reference sequence). The CDR3 DNA reads TGTGCCAGCAGCCAAGCGACAGGGAGGGAATACGGCACAGATACGCAGTATTTT. Its protein product is CASSQATGREYGTDTQYF.

Ten or more counts support this clonotype. The chain couples TRBV5-1 to TRBJ2-6, with D possibly TRBD1 on 6 matching bases. V was pared by 6 bases and J by 0 bases, with 13 bases between. The CDR3 covers 16 residues. The germline V gene encodes CDR1 SGHRS and CDR2 YFSETQ. This CDR3 reads CASTGQPLSGANVLTF. CDR3 nucleotide sequence: TGCGCCAGCACAGGACAGCCGCTCTCTGGGGCCAACGTCCTGACTTTC.

The gene calls are TRBV12-5 and TRBJ1-5; D remains ambiguous. CDR1 and CDR2 from the germline V gene are LGHNT and FRNRAP. Trimming removed 1 base at V and 0 bases at J, with 10 bases between. This CDR3 contains 16 residues. The DNA of the CDR3 is TGTGCTAGTGGTTTGGGCCACATAAATAGCAATCAGCCCCAGCATTTT. Translating it yields CASGLGHINSNQPQHF.

This clonotype was seen a few times. The chain combines TRBV11-2 with TRBJ2-3; D perhaps matches TRBD2 (6 bases). CDR3 size: 20 residues. The V gene's germline CDR1 is SGHAT and CDR2 FQNNGV. V was clipped by 5 bases and J by 1 base, with 28 bases between them. CDR3 protein: CASSGIGAPEGPSGTDTQYF. For the CDR3, the DNA is TGTGCCAGCAGCGGGATTGGGGCTCCCGAGGGGCCTAGCGGCACAGATACGCAGTATTTT.

As concerns this clonotype: At one of its ends the junction is not consistent with the germline gene, which may arise from a read error. The rearrangement joins TRBV12-3 or TRBV12-4 to TRBJ2-1; TRBD2 might be the D (6 bases). CDR3 length: 15 amino acids. CDR3 nucleotides: TGTGCCAGCAGTTTAAGCTGGGGGGTCGACAATGAGCGGTTCTTC. Translated, it gives CASSLSWGVDNERFF.

This clonotype was found many times. The chain employs TRBV5-1 and TRBJ2-7; TRBD2 matches at 8 bases. Trimming took 3 bases from V and 4 from J; bases not matched to a gene: 9. From germline, CDR1 is SGHRS and CDR2 YFSETQ. The CDR3 is 15 residues long. CDR3 residues: CASSSHGGASYEQYF. In DNA form, the CDR3 reads TGCGCCAGCAGCTCCCACGGGGGGGCCTCGTACGAGCAGTACTTC. Based on the CDR3 plus reference TRBV5-1 and TRBJ2-7, the full variable domain is KAGVTQTPRYLIKTRGQQVTLSCSPISGHRSVSWYQQTPGQGLQFLFEYFSETQRNKGNFPGRFSGRQFSNSRSEMNVSTLELGDSALYLCASSSHGGASYEQYFGPGTRLTVT.

This clonotype came up many times. The chain has TRBV5-1 and TRBJ2-1; possible D gene TRBD2, 7 bases. Deletions cut 3 bases from V and 4 bases from J, with 17 bases between. There are 16 residues in the CDR3. Germline-derived CDR1 and CDR2 are SGHRS and YFSETQ. Here the CDR3 reads CASSSPGRGDYNEQFF. DNA of the CDR3: TGCGCCAGCAGCTCCCCAGGGAGGGGGGATTACAATGAGCAGTTCTTC.

This clonotype was counted a few times. V is TRBV10-3 and J is TRBJ2-6; D gene unclear. The CDR3 length is 15 residues. Germline V lookup: CDR1 ENHRY, CDR2 SYGVKD. With 0 bases removed from V and 1 base from J, the gap between germline ends came to 4 bases. CDR3 bases: TGTGCCATCAGTGAGTCGAAGTCTGGGGCCAACGTCCTGACTTTC. This codes for CAISESKSGANVLTF.

This clonotype has ten or more counts. The chain couples TRBV4-1 to TRBJ2-6, with a possible D match to TRBD1 (5 bases). With 0 bases removed from V and 0 bases from J, the gap between germline ends came to 6 bases. The CDR3 spans 16 residues. CDR1 is MGHRA and CDR2 is YSYEKL in the germline V gene. The CDR3 sequence is CASSQDDSSGANVLTF. The CDR3 DNA reads as TGCGCCAGCAGCCAAGATGACAGCTCTGGGGCCAACGTCCTGACTTTC.

In this sample, this clonotype turned up many times. V gene TRBV29-1 combines with J gene TRBJ2-5; 7 bases map to TRBD1. Germline V gives CDR1 SQVTM, CDR2 ANQGSEA. The CDR3 covers 14 residues. The V segment lost 2 bases and the J segment 2 bases; nucleotides outside the gene matches: 5. The CDR3: CSVEWTGSQETQYF. The CDR3 DNA reads as TGCAGCGTTGAATGGACAGGTTCGCAAGAGACCCAGTACTTC.

This clonotype was counted only a few times. V and J are TRBV5-4 and TRBJ2-1; 11 nucleotides align to TRBD1. Germline V gene lookup returns CDR1 SGHNT and CDR2 YYREEE (reference sequence). This CDR3 is 14 amino acids long. With V trimmed by 4 bases and J by 8 bases, 5 bases remained unmatched. CDR3 nucleotides: TGTGCCAGCAGCCTGGGACAGGGGGAATATGAGCAGTTCTTC. Translation: CASSLGQGEYEQFF. Drawing the rest from reference TRBV5-4 and TRBJ2-1, the complete variable domain is ETGVTQSPTHLIKTRGQQVTLRCSSQSGHNTVSWYQQALGQGPQFIFQYYREEENGRGNFPPRFSGLQFPNYSSELNVNALELDDSALYLCASSLGQGEYEQFFGPGTRLTVL.

In this sample, this clonotype turned up a few times. The chain uses TRBV6-1 and TRBJ2-7; TRBD1 is a possible D gene (5 bases). Trimming removed 7 bases at V and 0 bases at J, with 19 bases between. Germline V gives CDR1 MNHNS, CDR2 SASEGT. The CDR3 is 16 amino acids. The DNA of the CDR3 is TGTGCCAGCACCGAACCGACAGCCAAGGGCTCCTACGAGCAGTACTTC. Protein: CASTEPTAKGSYEQYF.

At least ten counts were recorded for this clonotype. V and J are TRBV2 and TRBJ2-2; TRBD2 matches 11 bases. The CDR3 sequence is 16 residues long. With V trimmed by 8 bases and J by 4 bases, 9 bases remained unmatched. CDR1 and CDR2 (germline): SNHLY, FYNNEI. The CDR3 reads CASSRVGLAGTGELFF. In DNA, the CDR3 is TGTGCCAGCTCTAGGGTAGGACTAGCGGGCACCGGGGAGCTGTTTTTT. The full variable domain, in which reference TRBV2 and TRBJ2-2 provide the parts outside the CDR3, is EPEVTQTPSHQVTQMGQEVILRCVPISNHLYFYWYRQILGQKVEFLVSFYNNEISEKSEIFDDQFSVERPDGSNFTLKIRSTKLEDSAMYFCASSRVGLAGTGELFFGEGSRLTVL.

The table lists this clonotype with a few counts. The chain recombines TRBV20-1 with TRBJ2-2; no definite D call. The germline gives CDR1 DFQATT, CDR2 SNEGSKA (reference sequence). The CDR3 runs 15 residues. The V end was cut by 0 bases, the J end by 1 base, with 9 bases between. This CDR3 is CSARDARLNTGELFF. DNA of the CDR3: TGCAGTGCTAGAGATGCGAGGCTGAACACCGGGGAGCTGTTTTTT.

This clonotype was seen at least ten times. This sequence joins TRBV14 and TRBJ2-1, with 10 bases identical to TRBD2. The length of the CDR3 is 19 residues. Germline CDR1 and CDR2: SGHDN and FVKESK. Trimming took 0 bases from V and 0 from J; bases not matched to a gene: 8. The CDR3 loop is CASSQENSGGPSSYNEQFF. For the CDR3, the DNA is TGTGCCAGCAGCCAAGAGAATAGCGGGGGGCCTAGCTCCTACAATGAGCAGTTCTTC.

This clonotype was detected ten times or more. V is TRBV6-4 and J is TRBJ1-1, with D uncertain. The germline V gene has CDR1 MRHNA and CDR2 SNTAGT. Trimming removed 3 bases from V and 5 bases from J, with 13 bases in between. The CDR3 consists of 14 residues. CDR3 sequence reads: CASSDSPLGTEAFF. In DNA, the CDR3 is TGTGCCAGCAGTGATTCCCCATTAGGGACTGAAGCTTTCTTT.

A few counts support this clonotype. V usage is TRBV10-3 and J usage is TRBJ1-1, with a weak D call TRBD1 (5 bases). The CDR3 totals 12 residues. CDR1 and CDR2 (germline): ENHRY, SYGVKD. Trimming shortened V by 6 bases and J by 8 bases, and 13 bases separated the two germline ends. The CDR3 here is CAISPGTREAFF. In nucleotides, the CDR3 is TGTGCCATCAGCCCAGGGACGAGAGAAGCTTTCTTT.

Ten or more counts support this clonotype. The rearrangement joins TRBV6-2 or TRBV6-3 to TRBJ1-1; D is undetermined. The germline CDR1 and CDR2 sequences are MNHEY and SVGEGT. The CDR3 is 13 amino acids. V was pared by 8 bases and J by 0 bases, with 10 bases between. CDR3 nucleotides: TGTGCCAGCTATCTGCGTGTGAACACTGAAGCTTTCTTT. It is translated as CASYLRVNTEAFF.

Only a few counts were recorded for this clonotype. V usage is TRBV27 and J usage is TRBJ2-3; tentative D call: TRBD1 (6 bases). CDR1 is MNHEY and CDR2 is SMNVEV in the germline V gene (reference sequence). V was shortened by 8 bases and J by 1 base, with 22 bases between the two germline ends. The CDR3 contains 17 residues. This chain's CDR3 is CASSGPGTSSRTDTQYF. The CDR3 bases are TGTGCCAGCTCGGGACCCGGGACATCATCTCGCACAGATACGCAGTATTTT.